The 11 T cell receptor beta chains in this list originate from one sample, sequenced in a study of shared clonotypes between healthy human individuals. Assay used: immunoSEQ multiplex PCR; TCRdb lists only in-frame clones, some missing. This table holds approximately 350,000 clones, roughly 96% found once. The material sequenced was memory CD8+ T cells sorted from blood. Subset denoted: CD45RO+ cells pooled with CCR7-negative TemRA cells. The source of these receptors is a young man in good health.

J is TRBJ2-3 and V is TRBV4-2; TRBD2 matches at 9 bases. J lost 3 bases, V lost 0 bases, and 4 bases had no gene match. Germline V lookup: CDR1 LGHNA, CDR2 YNFKEQ. This CDR3 has 16 residues. CDR3 sequence: CASSQDPSGRTDTQYF. The CDR3, as DNA: TGTGCCAGCAGCCAAGATCCGAGCGGGAGGACAGATACGCAGTATTTT.

J is TRBJ2-1 and V is TRBV10-2; D is undetermined. Germline-derived CDR1 and CDR2 are WSHSY and SAAADI. V lost 2 bases and J lost 6, with 2 bases in between. The CDR3 runs 11 residues. CDR3 in amino acids: CASSEGNEQFF. The CDR3 nucleotides read TGCGCCAGCAGTGAGGGCAATGAGCAGTTCTTC.

The genes are TRBV6-1 and TRBJ1-1, with TRBD1 matching 7 bases. From germline, CDR1 is MNHNS and CDR2 SASEGT. V dropped 6 bases and J dropped 0; count of bases not matched to a gene: 4. This CDR3 is built from 14 residues. CDR3 DNA sequence: TGTGCCAGCAGCCGAACAGGGGTGAACACTGAAGCTTTCTTT. Translating gives CASSRTGVNTEAFF.

This chain joins TRBV30 and TRBJ2-7; 8 positions match TRBD1. CDR1 is GTSNPN and CDR2 is SVGIG in the germline V gene (reference sequence). The CDR3 length is 13 residues. V shed 1 base and J 7 bases; nucleotides not matched to a gene: 6. CDR3 in DNA: TGTGCCTGGAGTGGGACAGGGTTCGAAGAGCAGTACTTC. The encoded protein is CAWSGTGFEEQYF.

This clone was detected once. V gene TRBV28 combines with J gene TRBJ2-1, with D perhaps matching TRBD1 (6 bases). V lost 5 bases and J 6 bases, leaving 14 bases between the germline ends. Germline CDR1 MDHEN, CDR2 SYDVKM. CDR3 length: 14 amino acids. CDR3 amino acids: CASSVTGRFNEQFF. For the CDR3, the DNA is TGTGCCAGCAGTGTAACAGGGAGATTCAATGAGCAGTTCTTC.

In its sample, this clone was seen once. V and J are TRBV30 and TRBJ2-3; D uncertain. The CDR3 runs 15 residues. V lost 5 bases and J lost 0, with 15 bases in between. Germline loops: CDR1 GTSNPN, CDR2 SVGIG (reference sequence). CDR3 residues: CAWGGEAASTDTQYF. CDR3 nucleotide sequence: TGTGCCTGGGGTGGGGAAGCTGCTAGCACAGATACGCAGTATTTT. Supplemented by reference TRBV30 and TRBJ2-3, the full variable domain reads SQTIHQWPATLVQPVGSPLSLECTVEGTSNPNLYWYRQAAGRGLQLLFYSVGIGQISSEVPQNLSASRPQDRQFILSSKKLLLSDSGFYLCAWGGEAASTDTQYFGPGTRLTVL.

A single count supports this clone. This rearrangement joins TRBV11-2 to TRBJ2-7, with 8 bases that match TRBD2. Germline V lookup: CDR1 SGHAT, CDR2 FQNNGV. This CDR3 has 13 residues. V gave up 4 bases and J gave up 3 bases; unmatched junction bases: 2. The CDR3 DNA sequence: TGTGCCAGCAGCTCGGGACTAGTCTACGAGCAGTACTTC. Protein sequence: CASSSGLVYEQYF.

The V and J genes are TRBV7-9 and TRBJ2-5; D may correspond to TRBD1 or TRBD2 (5 bases each). This CDR3 has 14 residues. Per germline, CDR1 SEHNR and CDR2 FQNEAQ (reference sequence). Trimming left V 5 bases short and J 1 base short, with 11 bases between. The CDR3 bases are TGTGCCAGCAGCCAGGGACGGTTCCAAGAGACCCAGTACTTC. Translation: CASSQGRFQETQYF.

Turning to this clone: This specimen includes other DNA sequences encoding the same CDR3. The V and J genes are TRBV7-9 and TRBJ1-3; D ambiguous. The germline V gene has CDR1 SEHNR and CDR2 FQNEAQ (reference sequence). The CDR3 is 13 amino acids. The V and J ends lost 2 bases and 0 bases respectively, with 2 bases between them. CDR3 in amino acids: CASSLSSGNTIYF. The CDR3 nucleotides read TGTGCCAGCAGCTTAAGCTCTGGAAACACCATATATTTT.

The rearrangement joins TRBV28 to TRBJ1-2; tentatively, D is TRBD1 (6 bases). Between the trimmed V and J ends, which lost 3 bases and 3 bases, there was a span of 11 bases. CDR1 and CDR2 from the germline V gene are MDHEN and SYDVKM. This CDR3 has 14 amino acids. In DNA, the CDR3 is TGTGCCAGCAGTTTGGGGGGGCGCCACTATGGCTACACCTTC. It encodes CASSLGGRHYGYTF.

V gene TRBV7-2 combines with J gene TRBJ2-7; 8 bases align to TRBD2. After removal of 5 bases from V and 2 bases from J, the junction contained 8 bases not matched to a gene. CDR3 length equals 15 residues. Germline lookup yields CDR1 SGHTA and CDR2 FQGNSA. CDR3 DNA sequence: TGTGCCAGCAGCAGAGGGACTAGTTGGACCTACGAGCAGTACTTC. Its protein is CASSRGTSWTYEQYF.